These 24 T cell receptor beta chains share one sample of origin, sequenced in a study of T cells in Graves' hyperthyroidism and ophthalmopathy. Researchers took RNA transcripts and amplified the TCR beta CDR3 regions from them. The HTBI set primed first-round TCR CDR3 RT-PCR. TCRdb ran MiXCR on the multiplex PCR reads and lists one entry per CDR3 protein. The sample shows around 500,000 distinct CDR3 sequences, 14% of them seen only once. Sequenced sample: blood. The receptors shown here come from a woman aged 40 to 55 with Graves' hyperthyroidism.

The CDR3 region has the DNA TGTGCCTGGAGTGAAGGGCTGACTAGCGGGATGGGGGGAAACATTCAGTACTTC. Protein sequence: CAWSEGLTSGMGGNIQYF. The gene calls are TRBV30 and TRBJ2-4, with 11 bases lining up with TRBD2. V lost 1 base and J lost 6; bases outside the gene matches: 14. Germline V gene data show CDR1 as GTSNPN and CDR2 as SVGIG (reference sequence). The CDR3 spans 18 residues.

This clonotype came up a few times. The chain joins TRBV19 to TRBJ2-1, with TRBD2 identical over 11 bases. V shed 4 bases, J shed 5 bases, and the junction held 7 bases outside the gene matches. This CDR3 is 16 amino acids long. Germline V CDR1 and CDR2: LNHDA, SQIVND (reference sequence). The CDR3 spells CASSTGTSGMHNEQFF. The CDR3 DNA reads TGTGCCAGTAGTACCGGGACTAGCGGAATGCACAATGAGCAGTTCTTC. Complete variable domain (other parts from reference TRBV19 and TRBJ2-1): DGGITQSPKYLFRKEGQNVTLSCEQNLNHDAMYWYRQDPGQGLRLIYYSQIVNDFQKGDIAEGYSVSREKKESFPLTVTSAQKNPTAFYLCASSTGTSGMHNEQFFGPGTRLTVL.

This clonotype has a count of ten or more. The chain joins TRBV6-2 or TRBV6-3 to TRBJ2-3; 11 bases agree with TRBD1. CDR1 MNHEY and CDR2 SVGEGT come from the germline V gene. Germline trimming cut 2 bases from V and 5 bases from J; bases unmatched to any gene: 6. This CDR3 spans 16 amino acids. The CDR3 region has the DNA TGTGCCAGCAGTTACGCACCGGGACAGGGGGGAGATACGCAGTATTTT. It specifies CASSYAPGQGGDTQYF.

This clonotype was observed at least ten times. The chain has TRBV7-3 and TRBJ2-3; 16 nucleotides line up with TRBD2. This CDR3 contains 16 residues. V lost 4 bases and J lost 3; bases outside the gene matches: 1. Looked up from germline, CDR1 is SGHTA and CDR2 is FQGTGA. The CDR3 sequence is CASSWGLAGGTDTQYF. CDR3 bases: TGTGCCAGCAGCTGGGGACTAGCGGGAGGGACAGATACGCAGTATTTT.

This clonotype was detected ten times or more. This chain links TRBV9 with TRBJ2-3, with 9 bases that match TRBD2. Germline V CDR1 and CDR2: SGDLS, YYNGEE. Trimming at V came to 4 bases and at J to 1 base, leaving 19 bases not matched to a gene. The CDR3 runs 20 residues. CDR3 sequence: CASSPSGGLAGNSRTDTQYF. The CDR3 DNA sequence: TGTGCCAGCAGCCCCTCCGGCGGTCTAGCGGGAAACTCCCGCACAGATACGCAGTATTTT.

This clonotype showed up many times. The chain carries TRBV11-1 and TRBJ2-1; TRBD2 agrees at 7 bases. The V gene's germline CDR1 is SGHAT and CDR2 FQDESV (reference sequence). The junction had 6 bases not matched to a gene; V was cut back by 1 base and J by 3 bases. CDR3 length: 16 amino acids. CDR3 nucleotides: TGTGCCAGCAGCTTAGGTTTCAGCGGGGACTACAATGAGCAGTTCTTC. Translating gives CASSLGFSGDYNEQFF.

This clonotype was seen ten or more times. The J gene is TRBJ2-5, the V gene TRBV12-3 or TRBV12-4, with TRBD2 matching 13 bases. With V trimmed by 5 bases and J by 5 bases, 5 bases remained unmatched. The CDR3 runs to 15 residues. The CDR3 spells CASSGGTSGTETQYF. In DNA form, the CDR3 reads TGTGCCAGCAGTGGGGGGACTAGCGGGACGGAGACCCAGTACTTC.

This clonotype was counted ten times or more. The CDR3 reads CASSPSTADRGSAFF. The CDR3 DNA reads as TGTGCCAGCAGTCCCTCTACCGCCGACAGGGGGTCGGCTTTCTTT. J is TRBJ1-1 and V is TRBV3-1; 9 bases align to TRBD1. Germline CDR1 and CDR2: LGHDT and YNNKEL (reference sequence). V lost 6 bases to trimming and J lost 11 bases; unmatched junction nucleotides: 16. The CDR3 runs to 15 residues.

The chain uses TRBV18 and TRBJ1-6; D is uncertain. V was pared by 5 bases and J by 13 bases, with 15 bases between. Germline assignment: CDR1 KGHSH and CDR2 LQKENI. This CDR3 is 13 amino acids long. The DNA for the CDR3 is TGTGCCAGCTCAACCAGCGGACGCACGCCCCTCCACTTT. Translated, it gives CASSTSGRTPLHF. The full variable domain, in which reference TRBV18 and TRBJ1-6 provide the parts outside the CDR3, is NAGVMQNPRHLVRRRGQEARLRCSPMKGHSHVYWYRQLPEEGLKFMVYLQKENIIDESGMPKERFSAEFPKEGPSILRIQQVVRGDSAAYFCASSTSGRTPLHFGNGTRLTVT.

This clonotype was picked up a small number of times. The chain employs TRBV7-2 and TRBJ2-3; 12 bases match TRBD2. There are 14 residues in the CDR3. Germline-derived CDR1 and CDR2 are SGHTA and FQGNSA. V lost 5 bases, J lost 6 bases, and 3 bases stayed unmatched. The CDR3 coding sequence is TGTGCCAGCAGCCGTGGACTAGCGGGGGATACGCAGTATTTT. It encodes CASSRGLAGDTQYF.

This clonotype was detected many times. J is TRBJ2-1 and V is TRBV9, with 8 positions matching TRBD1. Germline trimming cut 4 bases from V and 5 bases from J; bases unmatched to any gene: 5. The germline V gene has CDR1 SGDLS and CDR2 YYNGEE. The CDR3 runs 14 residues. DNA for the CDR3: TGTGCCAGCAGCCCGACAGGGGAGAACAATGAGCAGTTCTTC. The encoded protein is CASSPTGENNEQFF.

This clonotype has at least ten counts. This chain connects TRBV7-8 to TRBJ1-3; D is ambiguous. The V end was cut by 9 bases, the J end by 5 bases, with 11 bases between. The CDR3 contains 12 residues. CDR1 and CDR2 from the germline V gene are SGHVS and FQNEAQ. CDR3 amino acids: CARPGRRNTIYF. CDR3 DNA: TGTGCCAGACCGGGCCGGAGAAACACCATATATTTT.

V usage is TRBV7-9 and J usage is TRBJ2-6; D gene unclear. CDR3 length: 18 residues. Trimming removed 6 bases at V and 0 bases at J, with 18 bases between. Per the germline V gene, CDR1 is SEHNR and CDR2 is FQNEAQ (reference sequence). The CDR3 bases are TGTGCCAGCAGTCCCAACGAAGGTCGCACCTCTGGGGCCAACGTCCTGACTTTC. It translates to CASSPNEGRTSGANVLTF.

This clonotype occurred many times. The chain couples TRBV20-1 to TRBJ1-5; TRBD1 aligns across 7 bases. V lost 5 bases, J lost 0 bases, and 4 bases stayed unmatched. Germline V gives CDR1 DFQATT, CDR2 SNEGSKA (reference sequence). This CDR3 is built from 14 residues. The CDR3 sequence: CSAFGTDSNQPQHF. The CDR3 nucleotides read TGCAGTGCTTTTGGGACAGATAGCAATCAGCCCCAGCATTTT.

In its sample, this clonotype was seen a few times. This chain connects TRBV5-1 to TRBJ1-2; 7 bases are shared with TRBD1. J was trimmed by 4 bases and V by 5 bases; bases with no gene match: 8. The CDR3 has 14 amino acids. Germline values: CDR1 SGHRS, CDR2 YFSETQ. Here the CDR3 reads CASSSDRAGYGYTF. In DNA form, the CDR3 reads TGCGCCAGCAGTTCTGACAGGGCCGGCTATGGCTACACCTTC. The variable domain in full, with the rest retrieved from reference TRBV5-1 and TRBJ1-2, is KAGVTQTPRYLIKTRGQQVTLSCSPISGHRSVSWYQQTPGQGLQFLFEYFSETQRNKGNFPGRFSGRQFSNSRSEMNVSTLELGDSALYLCASSSDRAGYGYTFGSGTRLTVV.

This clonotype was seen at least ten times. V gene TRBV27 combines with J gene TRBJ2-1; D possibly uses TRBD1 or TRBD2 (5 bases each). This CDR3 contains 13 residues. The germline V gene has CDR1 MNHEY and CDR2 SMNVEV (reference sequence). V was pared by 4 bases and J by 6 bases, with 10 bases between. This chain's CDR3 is CASSSGPFNEQFF. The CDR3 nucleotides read TGTGCCAGCAGTTCGGGACCTTTCAATGAGCAGTTCTTC.

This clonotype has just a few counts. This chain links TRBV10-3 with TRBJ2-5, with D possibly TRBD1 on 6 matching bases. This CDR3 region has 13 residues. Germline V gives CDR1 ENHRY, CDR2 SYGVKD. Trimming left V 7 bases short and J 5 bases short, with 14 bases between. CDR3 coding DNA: TGTGCCATCATGGGACAAGACGGGGAGACCCAGTACTTC. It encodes CAIMGQDGETQYF.

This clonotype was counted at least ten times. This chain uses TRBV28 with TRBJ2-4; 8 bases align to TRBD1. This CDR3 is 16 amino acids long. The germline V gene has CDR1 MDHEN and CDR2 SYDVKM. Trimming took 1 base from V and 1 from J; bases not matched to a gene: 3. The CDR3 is CASSLLQGAAKNIQYF. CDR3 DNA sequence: TGTGCCAGCAGTTTATTGCAGGGGGCGGCCAAAAACATTCAGTACTTC.

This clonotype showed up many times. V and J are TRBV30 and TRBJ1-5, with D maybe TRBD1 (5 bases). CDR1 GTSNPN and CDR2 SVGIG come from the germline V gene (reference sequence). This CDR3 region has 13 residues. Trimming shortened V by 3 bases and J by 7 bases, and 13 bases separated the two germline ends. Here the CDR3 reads CAWSENRRQPQHF. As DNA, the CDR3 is TGTGCCTGGAGCGAAAACAGGCGGCAGCCCCAGCATTTT.

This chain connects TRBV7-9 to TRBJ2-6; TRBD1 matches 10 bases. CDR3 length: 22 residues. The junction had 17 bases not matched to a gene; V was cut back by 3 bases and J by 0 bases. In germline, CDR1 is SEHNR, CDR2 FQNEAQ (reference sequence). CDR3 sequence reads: CASSLWGESTGGIDSGANVLTF. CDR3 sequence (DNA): TGTGCCAGCAGCTTGTGGGGAGAATCGACAGGGGGCATCGACTCTGGGGCCAACGTCCTGACTTTC.

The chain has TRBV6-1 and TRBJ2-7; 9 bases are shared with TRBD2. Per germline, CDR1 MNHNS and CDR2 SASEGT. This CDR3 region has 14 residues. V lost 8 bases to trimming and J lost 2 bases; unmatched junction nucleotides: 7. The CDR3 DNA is TGTGCCAGCCGTGGGGAGCGGGGGGCCTACGAGCAGTACTTC. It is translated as CASRGERGAYEQYF.

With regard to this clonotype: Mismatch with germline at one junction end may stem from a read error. This CDR3 is CASKLAGAGTGTQYF. CDR3 coding DNA: TGTGCCAGCAAGCTAGCGGGAGCCGGCACAGGTACGCAGTATTTT. This rearrangement joins TRBV27 to TRBJ2-3; 10 bases fit TRBD2. Germline V lookup: CDR1 MNHEY, CDR2 SMNVEV (reference sequence). CDR3 size: 15 residues.

The CDR3 DNA is TGTGCCAGCAGTTCTTTCTTAGGCGGAGACTCTGGAAACACCATATATTTT. Translated: CASSSFLGGDSGNTIYF. The chain joins TRBV12-3 or TRBV12-4 to TRBJ1-3, with D unclear. This CDR3 is 17 amino acids long. The V and J ends lost 4 bases and 0 bases respectively, with 16 bases between them.

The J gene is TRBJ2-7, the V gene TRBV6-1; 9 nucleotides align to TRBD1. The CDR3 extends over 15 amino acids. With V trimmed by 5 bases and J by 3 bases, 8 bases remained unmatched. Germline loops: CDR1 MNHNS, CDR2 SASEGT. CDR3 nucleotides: TGTGCCAGCAGTACCGGGACAGGGTTGCTCTACGAGCAGTACTTC. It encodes CASSTGTGLLYEQYF.